Listed here is a single TCR beta chain. Repertoires were generated with immunoSEQ multiplex PCR, while TCRdb's copy carries only in-frame clones and drops some. The table includes some 38,000 clones, approximately 94% detected once. V was shortened by 3 bases and J by 1 base, with 22 bases between the two germline ends. The CDR3 runs 19 residues. Germline lookup yields CDR1 LGHNA and CDR2 YNFKEQ. The data originate from a study of T cell changes during pregnancy in multiple sclerosis. The material was CD4+ T cells from peripheral blood mononuclear cells, obtained in the second trimester of pregnancy. The sequence derives from a female donor with multiple sclerosis, enrolled in a pregnancy study. This chain uses TRBV4-2 with TRBJ1-5, with D perhaps TRBD1 (6 bases). CDR3 region: CASSHGALRTAGSNQPQHF. CDR3 DNA: TGTGCCAGCAGCCATGGTGCCCTCCGGACAGCTGGGAGCAATCAGCCCCAGCATTTT.